The present T cell receptor beta chain was sequenced within a study of identical twins. Healthy Caucasians made up all donors. TCRdb ran MiXCR on the 5' RACE reads and lists one entry per CDR3 protein. This table holds 700,000 or so distinct CDR3 sequences, under 9% found once. Study-level points and caveats: Conclusions relied on cross-sectional statistical analysis, not following the same donors. A lower insertion count was a feature of abundant cord blood beta clonotypes, with no such feature in memory repertoires.

This clonotype has ten or more counts. Its specificity is not known. Per germline, CDR1 SQVTM and CDR2 ANQGSEA. The V and J ends lost 4 bases and 2 bases respectively, with 11 bases between them. The length of the CDR3 is 14 residues. The sample was also linked to a second study, of yellow fever vaccine responses in identical twins.

The receptor comes from a woman aged 18-29 years in good health. The chain couples TRBV29-1 to TRBJ2-2; D remains ambiguous. Sample: PBMCs. The CDR3 region has the DNA TGCAGCGTTGTAACCCCACCAAACACCGGGGAGCTGTTTTTT. This codes for CSVVTPPNTGELFF.